This T cell receptor beta chain was observed in a study of early T cells in non-severe SARS-CoV-2 infection. Study at large: Sequenced material consisted of bulk RNA (from unsorted whole blood), and chains were unpaired.

This clonotype appeared many times. CDR1 SGHVS and CDR2 FQNEAQ come from the germline V gene. This CDR3 region has 14 residues. The V end lost 6 bases, the J end lost 2 bases, and 13 bases lay between the germline ends. Tagging with unique molecular identifiers was applied to individual cDNA molecules. Each CDR3 protein gets one entry after TCRdb re-called the 5' RACE reads with MiXCR. The table records around 76,000 distinct CDR3 sequences, 11% of them present only once. This clonotype was sampled from an adult who was a healthcare worker with PCR-confirmed SARS-CoV-2 infection or an uninfected control (not recorded which). The gene calls are TRBV7-8 and TRBJ1-1; D remains unclear. Sequences were obtained from whole blood. The CDR3 is CASSLRGSNTEAFF. CDR3 coding DNA: TGTGCCAGCAGTCTTCGCGGATCTAACACTGAAGCTTTCTTT.